These 20 T cell receptor beta chains originate from one sample sequenced in a study of T-cell reconstitution after alpha-beta-depleted transplantation in children. The TCRbeta library was prepared with unique molecular identifiers. A single record per CDR3 protein comes from TCRdb applying MiXCR to the PCR reads. This table has roughly 500,000 distinct CDR3 sequences, over 9.5% appearing once. This material consisted of PBMCs, taken before TCRalphabeta/CD19-depleted stem cell transplant. The receptor set was obtained from a child aged 2 to 9 with inherited bone marrow failure, due to receive a stem cell transplant.

This clonotype was seen a few times. The chain couples TRBV6-2 or TRBV6-3 to TRBJ2-1, with D perhaps TRBD2 (6 bases). Germline V gives CDR1 MNHEY, CDR2 SVGEGT. The CDR3 contains 14 residues. Trimming left V 6 bases short and J 5 bases short, with 14 bases between. The CDR3 is CASRAPGLNNEQFF. CDR3 in DNA: TGTGCCAGCAGGGCGCCGGGACTTAACAATGAGCAGTTCTTC.

This clonotype has ten or more counts. The chain employs TRBV20-1 and TRBJ2-2, with D possibly TRBD2 on 6 matching bases. V dropped 1 base and J dropped 6 bases, with 12 bases sitting between them. The CDR3 loop spans 14 amino acids. Germline lookup yields CDR1 DFQATT and CDR2 SNEGSKA (reference sequence). The DNA of the CDR3 is TGCAGTGCTAGAGCGGGAGACGGTGCCGGGGAGCTGTTTTTT. This sequence encodes CSARAGDGAGELFF.

A note on this clonotype: It may be a read error: a sequence one base away is much more abundant. J is TRBJ2-7 and V is TRBV3-1; no reliable D call. From germline, CDR1 is LGHDT and CDR2 YNNKEL (reference sequence). The CDR3 extends over 12 amino acids. Trimming cost V 2 bases and J 6 bases, with 8 bases left between them. The chain's CDR3 is CASSQLGSEQYF. The CDR3 bases are TGTGCCAGCAGCCAATTGGGTAGCGAGCAGTACTTC.

This clonotype was observed a few times. The chain has TRBV7-8 and TRBJ2-3, with D perhaps TRBD2 (5 bases). V was pared by 5 bases and J by 2 bases, with 14 bases between. Germline loops: CDR1 SGHVS, CDR2 FQNEAQ. This CDR3 is built from 15 residues. Here the CDR3 reads CASSPWKRITDTQYF. CDR3 nucleotides: TGTGCCAGCAGCCCTTGGAAGCGGATCACAGATACGCAGTATTTT.

Regarding this clonotype: This may stem from a read error, because a much larger clone lies one nucleotide away. The CDR3 does not end in the conserved phenylalanine or tryptophan, so this is likely a read error. The DNA for the CDR3 is TGTGCCAGCAGCTTAGGACAGGGGGCAACTGAAGCTTTCCTT. It specifies CASSLGQGATEAFL. The rearrangement links TRBV7-9 to TRBJ1-1; 10 bases map to TRBD1. The CDR3 contains 14 residues. J was trimmed by 5 bases and V by 1 base; bases with no gene match: 1. CDR1 SEHNR and CDR2 FQNEAQ come from the germline V gene (reference sequence).

Many counts were recorded for this clonotype. The chain uses TRBV6-5 and TRBJ1-1; D perhaps matches TRBD1 (5 bases). CDR1 MNHEY and CDR2 SVGAGI come from the germline V gene. This CDR3 region has 17 residues. V lost 0 bases to trimming and J lost 3 bases, with 17 bases between them. The CDR3 reads CASSYSGQAIADTEAFF. DNA for the CDR3: TGTGCCAGCAGTTACTCGGGGCAGGCTATTGCGGACACTGAAGCTTTCTTT.

Many counts were recorded for this clonotype. The gene calls are TRBV7-9 and TRBJ2-3; perhaps TRBD2 as D (6 bases). Trimming shortened V by 5 bases and J by 0 bases, and 6 bases separated the two germline ends. Germline CDR1 is SEHNR and CDR2 is FQNEAQ (reference sequence). The CDR3 has 13 residues. CDR3 loop: CASSGTSTDTQYF. The CDR3 nucleotides read TGTGCCAGCAGCGGGACTAGCACAGATACGCAGTATTTT.

This clonotype came up many times. This chain joins TRBV15 and TRBJ2-5; TRBD2 matches 8 bases. The CDR3 extends over 14 amino acids. The ends lost 0 bases at V and 4 bases at J; junction bases unmatched: 1. Germline assignment: CDR1 LNHNV and CDR2 YYDKDF (reference sequence). CDR3 loop: CATSRDLAGETQYF. The CDR3 nucleotides are TGTGCCACCAGCAGAGATCTAGCGGGAGAGACCCAGTACTTC.

This clonotype showed up many times. This chain uses TRBV20-1 with TRBJ2-3; 8 nucleotides agree with TRBD2. Germline CDR1 is DFQATT and CDR2 is SNEGSKA (reference sequence). The CDR3 extends over 14 amino acids. V shed 4 bases, J shed 5 bases, and the junction held 8 bases outside the gene matches. This CDR3 is CSAISGIIRDTQYF. CDR3 DNA: TGCAGTGCTATTAGCGGGATTATTAGAGATACGCAGTATTTT.

This clonotype was counted ten times or more. The CDR3 is CSVVRGTPHGYTF. CDR3 nucleotides: TGCAGCGTTGTTCGGGGGACACCTCATGGCTACACCTTC. The chain joins TRBV29-1 to TRBJ1-2; tentative D call: TRBD1 (6 bases). This CDR3 contains 13 residues. The V gene lost 4 bases and the J gene lost 6 bases, with 15 bases spanning the gap. Per the germline V gene, CDR1 is SQVTM and CDR2 is ANQGSEA. Full variable domain (remainder filled in from reference TRBV29-1 and TRBJ1-2): SAVISQKPSRDICQRGTSLTIQCQVDSQVTMMFWYRQQPGQSLTLIATANQGSEATYESGFVIDKFPISRPNLTFSTLTVSNMSPEDSSIYLCSVVRGTPHGYTFGSGTRLTVV.

The J gene is TRBJ2-5, the V gene TRBV4-3, with D uncertain. The germline gives CDR1 LGHNA, CDR2 YSLEER. The CDR3 length is 13 residues. The V gene lost 1 base and the J gene lost 5 bases, with 8 bases spanning the gap. This CDR3 reads CASSQAVGETQYF. CDR3 nucleotides: TGCGCCAGCAGCCAAGCCGTGGGGGAGACCCAGTACTTC.

This clonotype was detected ten times or more. The chain links TRBV29-1 to TRBJ2-7; D might be TRBD2 (7 bases). CDR1 is SQVTM and CDR2 is ANQGSEA in the germline V gene. CDR3 size: 16 residues. The V end was cut by 2 bases, the J end by 4 bases, with 21 bases between. The CDR3 DNA reads as TGCAGCGTTGAATGGGTGTCGGAGAGCGGGACATACGAGCAGTACTTC. Translation: CSVEWVSESGTYEQYF.

The V call is TRBV7-6, the J call TRBJ2-3; 9 bases are a match to TRBD1. Germline V gene data show CDR1 as SGHVS and CDR2 as FNYEAQ. J gave up 4 bases and V 4 bases, and 3 bases lay outside the gene matches. This CDR3 contains 14 residues. The CDR3 protein is CASSWDRVADTQYF. Here the CDR3 DNA reads TGTGCCAGCAGCTGGGACAGGGTTGCAGATACGCAGTATTTT.

This rearrangement joins TRBV19 to TRBJ1-3; D not certain. Trimming took 0 bases from V and 3 from J, leaving 12 bases between them. The length of the CDR3 is 16 residues. Per germline, CDR1 LNHDA and CDR2 SQIVND (reference sequence). This CDR3 reads CASSIDPRSLGNTIYF. For the CDR3, the DNA is TGTGCCAGTAGTATAGATCCGCGGTCCCTTGGAAACACCATATATTTT. The complete variable domain, with remaining parts taken from reference TRBV19 and TRBJ1-3, reads DGGITQSPKYLFRKEGQNVTLSCEQNLNHDAMYWYRQDPGQGLRLIYYSQIVNDFQKGDIAEGYSVSREKKESFPLTVTSAQKNPTAFYLCASSIDPRSLGNTIYFGEGSWLTVV.

This clonotype has a count of ten or more. The CDR3 protein is CASSLGRISSYNEQFF. As DNA, the CDR3 is TGTGCCAGCAGCTTAGGTCGTATAAGCTCCTACAATGAGCAGTTCTTC. The chain uses TRBV7-2 and TRBJ2-1, with unresolved D. Deletions cut 1 base from V and 0 bases from J, with 10 bases between. The CDR3 length is 16 residues. In germline, CDR1 is SGHTA, CDR2 FQGNSA.

This clonotype was seen ten or more times. The rearrangement joins TRBV18 to TRBJ1-4; 10 nucleotides align to TRBD1. The CDR3 is 16 residues long. Germline loops: CDR1 KGHSH, CDR2 LQKENI. Trimming at V came to 3 bases and at J to 6 bases, leaving 7 bases not matched to a gene. The DNA of the CDR3 is TGTGCCAGCTCACCCCTCGGCGGGACAGGGGATGAAAAACTGTTTTTT. This encodes CASSPLGGTGDEKLFF. The full variable domain, with the rest looked up from reference TRBV18 and TRBJ1-4, is NAGVMQNPRHLVRRRGQEARLRCSPMKGHSHVYWYRQLPEEGLKFMVYLQKENIIDESGMPKERFSAEFPKEGPSILRIQQVVRGDSAAYFCASSPLGGTGDEKLFFGSGTQLSVL.

In its sample, this clonotype was seen many times. The genes are TRBV12-3 or TRBV12-4 and TRBJ1-2; D not certain. The CDR3 is 16 residues long. V was shortened by 6 bases and J by 3 bases, with 20 bases between the two germline ends. This chain's CDR3 is CASSSIIGRRYYGYTF. The CDR3 DNA follows: TGTGCCAGCAGCTCCATTATAGGGCGGAGGTACTATGGCTACACCTTC.

This clonotype was seen a handful of times. The chain has TRBV6-1 and TRBJ1-4, with D possibly being TRBD1 (5 bases). Per the germline V gene, CDR1 is MNHNS and CDR2 is SASEGT. The CDR3 has 12 amino acids. The V end lost 8 bases, the J end lost 4 bases, and 8 bases lay between the germline ends. CDR3 sequence: CASGTGNEKLFF. CDR3 nucleotide sequence: TGTGCCAGCGGGACGGGTAATGAAAAACTGTTTTTT.

Ten or more counts support this clonotype. V gene TRBV20-1 combines with J gene TRBJ1-6; D may be TRBD1 (6 bases). The length of the CDR3 is 14 residues. Looked up from germline, CDR1 is DFQATT and CDR2 is SNEGSKA (reference sequence). The ends were cut back, 6 bases at V and 7 bases at J, with 16 bases in the middle. The CDR3 DNA follows: TGCAGTGCCGCCCCTACGGGGGCGAATTCACCCCTCCACTTT. This translates into CSAAPTGANSPLHF.

This clonotype came up many times. V and J are TRBV7-2 and TRBJ2-7, with 8 bases that match TRBD2. The J segment lost 0 bases and the V segment lost 1 base, leaving 2 bases of the junction unmatched. The germline CDR1 and CDR2 sequences are SGHTA and FQGNSA. This CDR3 region has 15 residues. In DNA, the CDR3 is TGTGCCAGCAGCTTAGATAGCGGGGCCTCCTACGAGCAGTACTTC. Protein sequence: CASSLDSGASYEQYF.